The 3 T cell receptor beta chains reported below all come from one sample, sequenced in a study of early stage breast cancer tumors. TCRdb's copy holds only in-frame clones and misses some; the assay was immunoSEQ multiplex PCR. The sample carries about 34,000 clones, over 70% recorded once. Input material: breast tumor tissue. These TCRs come from a person under 45 with breast cancer.

The chain has TRBV5-6 and TRBJ1-1, with D possibly being TRBD1 (6 bases). This CDR3 spans 13 amino acids. V was clipped by 3 bases and J by 8 bases, with 14 bases between them. Germline CDR1 is SGHDT and CDR2 is YYEEEE. The chain's CDR3 is CASSSIWTDEAFF. CDR3 DNA: TGTGCCAGCAGCTCGATTTGGACAGACGAAGCTTTCTTT.

This chain connects TRBV30 to TRBJ2-2; D call uncertain. Germline CDR1 and CDR2: GTSNPN and SVGIG (reference sequence). This CDR3 spans 16 amino acids. V was clipped by 4 bases and J by 2 bases, with 17 bases between them. CDR3 region: CAWTLYGSLNTGELFF. As DNA, the CDR3 is TGTGCCTGGACCCTCTACGGCAGCCTTAACACCGGGGAGCTGTTTTTT. Looking up the rest from reference TRBV30 and TRBJ2-2 gives the full variable domain: SQTIHQWPATLVQPVGSPLSLECTVEGTSNPNLYWYRQAAGRGLQLLFYSVGIGQISSEVPQNLSASRPQDRQFILSSKKLLLSDSGFYLCAWTLYGSLNTGELFFGEGSRLTVL.

This clone was picked up a small number of times. The rearrangement uses TRBV5-1 and TRBJ2-3; the D is unclear. Germline lookup yields CDR1 SGHRS and CDR2 YFSETQ. The germline V and J ends were trimmed by 1 base and 4 bases, with 4 bases remaining between them. This CDR3 region has 12 residues. The CDR3: CASSLPSDTQYF. CDR3 DNA: TGCGCCAGCAGCTTGCCCTCAGATACGCAGTATTTT.